Sequencing of this T cell receptor beta chain was carried out in a study of lung T cells in sarcoidosis with Löfgren's syndrome. Study summary: Analyses focused on Löfgren's syndrome patients.

Trimming stripped 6 bases from V and 4 bases from J, with 18 bases between. Germline CDR1 and CDR2: KGHSH and LQKENI. This CDR3 region has 15 residues. TCRdb re-called the reads through MiXCR, storing one row per CDR3 protein. The sample records 2,000 to 2,500 distinct CDR3 sequences, about 31% being singletons. By sample fraction, this clonotype is medium-sized. Specimen: CD4+ T cells from PBMCs. The chain carries TRBV18 and TRBJ1-1, with TRBD1 as a possible D gene (5 bases). This receptor was identified in a human donor with sarcoidosis (Löfgren's syndrome or another form), or a control subject (not recorded which). The DNA of the CDR3 is TGTGCCAGCTCGTACCAGTCGAGGGGAGGCACTGAAGCTTTCTTT. It encodes CASSYQSRGGTEAFF. The variable domain in full, completed from reference TRBV18 and TRBJ1-1, reads NAGVMQNPRHLVRRRGQEARLRCSPMKGHSHVYWYRQLPEEGLKFMVYLQKENIIDESGMPKERFSAEFPKEGPSILRIQQVVRGDSAAYFCASSYQSRGGTEAFFGQGTRLTVV.